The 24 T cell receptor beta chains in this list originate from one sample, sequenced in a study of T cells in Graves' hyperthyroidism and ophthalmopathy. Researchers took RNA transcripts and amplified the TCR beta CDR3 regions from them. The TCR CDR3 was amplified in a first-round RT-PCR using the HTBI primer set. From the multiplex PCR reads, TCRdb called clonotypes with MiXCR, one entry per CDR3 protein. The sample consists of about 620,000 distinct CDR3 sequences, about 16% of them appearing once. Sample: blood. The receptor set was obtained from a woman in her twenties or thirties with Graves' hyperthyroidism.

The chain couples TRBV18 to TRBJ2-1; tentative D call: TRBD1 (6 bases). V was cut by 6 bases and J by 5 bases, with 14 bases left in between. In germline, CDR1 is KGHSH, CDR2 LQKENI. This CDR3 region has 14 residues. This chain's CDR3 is CASSARGQNNEQFF. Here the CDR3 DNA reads TGTGCCAGCTCCGCGAGGGGACAAAACAATGAGCAGTTCTTC.

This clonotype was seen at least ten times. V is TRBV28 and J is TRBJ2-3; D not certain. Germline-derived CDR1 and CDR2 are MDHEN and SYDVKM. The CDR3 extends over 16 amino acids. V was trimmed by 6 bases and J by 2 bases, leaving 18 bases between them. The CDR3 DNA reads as TGTGCCAGCAGGCAGGACGCCGACGGGTACACAGATACGCAGTATTTT. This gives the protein CASRQDADGYTDTQYF.

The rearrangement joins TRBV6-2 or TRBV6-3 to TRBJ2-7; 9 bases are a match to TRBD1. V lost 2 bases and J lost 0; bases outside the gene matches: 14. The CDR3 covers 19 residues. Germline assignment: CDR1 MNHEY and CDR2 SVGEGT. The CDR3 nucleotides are TGTGCCAGCAGTTACGGGTCGGACAGGGGAAGGAAAAGCTCCTACGAGCAGTACTTC. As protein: CASSYGSDRGRKSSYEQYF.

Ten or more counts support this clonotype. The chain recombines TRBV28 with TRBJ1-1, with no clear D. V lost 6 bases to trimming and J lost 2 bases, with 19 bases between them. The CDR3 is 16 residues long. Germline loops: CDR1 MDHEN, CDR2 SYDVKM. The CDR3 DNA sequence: TGTGCCAGCAGCCCCTCCCTGGGTGGATATAACACTGAAGCTTTCTTT. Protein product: CASSPSLGGYNTEAFF.

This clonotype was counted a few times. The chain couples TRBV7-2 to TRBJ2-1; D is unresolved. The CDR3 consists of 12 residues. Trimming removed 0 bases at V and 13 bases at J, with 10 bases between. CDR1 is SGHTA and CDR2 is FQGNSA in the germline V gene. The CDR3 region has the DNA TGTGCCAGCAGCTTAGCGACCGCGGATCAGTTCTTC. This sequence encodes CASSLATADQFF.

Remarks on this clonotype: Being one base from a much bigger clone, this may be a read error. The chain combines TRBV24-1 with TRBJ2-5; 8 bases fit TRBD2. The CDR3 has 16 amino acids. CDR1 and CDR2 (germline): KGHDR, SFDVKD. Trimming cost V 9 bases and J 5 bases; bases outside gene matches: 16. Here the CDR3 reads CATAAGGLPSQETQYF. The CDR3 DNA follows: TGTGCCACCGCGGCGGGGGGACTACCGAGCCAGGAGACCCAGTACTTC.

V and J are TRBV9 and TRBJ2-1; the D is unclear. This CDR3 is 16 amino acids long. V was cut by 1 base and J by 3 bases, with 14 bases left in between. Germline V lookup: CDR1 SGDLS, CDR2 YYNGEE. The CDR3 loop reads CASSVSGSLNYNEQFF. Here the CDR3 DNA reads TGTGCCAGCAGCGTATCAGGCTCTCTTAACTACAATGAGCAGTTCTTC.

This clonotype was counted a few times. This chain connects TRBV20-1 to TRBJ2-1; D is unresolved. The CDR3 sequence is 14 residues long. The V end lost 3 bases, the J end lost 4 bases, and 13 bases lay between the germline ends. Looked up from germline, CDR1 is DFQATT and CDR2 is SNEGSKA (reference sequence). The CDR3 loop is CSASGLVEYNEQFF. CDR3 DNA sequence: TGCAGTGCTAGTGGTCTAGTTGAATACAATGAGCAGTTCTTC.

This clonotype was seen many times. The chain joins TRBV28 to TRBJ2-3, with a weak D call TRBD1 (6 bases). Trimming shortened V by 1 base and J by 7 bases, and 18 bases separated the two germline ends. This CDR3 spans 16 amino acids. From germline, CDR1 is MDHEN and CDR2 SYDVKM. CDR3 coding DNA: TGTGCCAGCAGTTTATATCGGGCAGGGGAAGGAAATACGCAGTATTTT. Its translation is CASSLYRAGEGNTQYF.

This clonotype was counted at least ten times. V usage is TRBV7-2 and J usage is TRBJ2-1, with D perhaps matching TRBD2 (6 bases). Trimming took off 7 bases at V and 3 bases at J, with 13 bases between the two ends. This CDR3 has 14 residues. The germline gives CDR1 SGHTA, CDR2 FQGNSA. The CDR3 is CASTLYGSYNEQFF. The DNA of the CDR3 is TGTGCCAGCACCCTCTACGGGAGCTACAATGAGCAGTTCTTC. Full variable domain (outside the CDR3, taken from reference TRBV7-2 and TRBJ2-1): GAGVSQSPSNKVTEKGKDVELRCDPISGHTALYWYRQSLGQGLEFLIYFQGNSAPDKSGLPSDRFSAERTGGSVSTLTIQRTQQEDSAVYLCASTLYGSYNEQFFGPGTRLTVL.

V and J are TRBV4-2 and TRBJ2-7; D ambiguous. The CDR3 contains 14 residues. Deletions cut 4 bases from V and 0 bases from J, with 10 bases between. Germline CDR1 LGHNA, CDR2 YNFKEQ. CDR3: CASSPPESSYEQYF. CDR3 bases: TGTGCCAGCAGCCCCCCTGAGAGCTCCTACGAGCAGTACTTC.

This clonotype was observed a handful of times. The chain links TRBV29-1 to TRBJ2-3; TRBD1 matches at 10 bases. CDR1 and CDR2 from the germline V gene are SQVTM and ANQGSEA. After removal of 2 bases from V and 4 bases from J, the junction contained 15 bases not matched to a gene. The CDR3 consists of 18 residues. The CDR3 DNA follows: TGCAGCGTTGAACCCGAGATATGGGACAGGGGAAGGGCAGATACGCAGTATTTT. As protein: CSVEPEIWDRGRADTQYF.

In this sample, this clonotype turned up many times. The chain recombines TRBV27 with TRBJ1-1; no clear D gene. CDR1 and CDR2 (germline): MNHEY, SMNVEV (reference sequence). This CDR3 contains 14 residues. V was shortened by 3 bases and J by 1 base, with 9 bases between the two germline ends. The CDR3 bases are TGTGCCAGCAGTTTTGGAGGACGGAACACTGAAGCTTTCTTT. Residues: CASSFGGRNTEAFF.

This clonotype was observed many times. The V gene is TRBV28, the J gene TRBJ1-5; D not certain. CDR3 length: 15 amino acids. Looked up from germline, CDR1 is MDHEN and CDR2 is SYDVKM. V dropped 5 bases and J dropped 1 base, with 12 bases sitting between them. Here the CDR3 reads CASSDPGQSNQPQHF. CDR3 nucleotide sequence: TGTGCCAGCAGTGACCCCGGGCAGAGCAATCAGCCCCAGCATTTT.

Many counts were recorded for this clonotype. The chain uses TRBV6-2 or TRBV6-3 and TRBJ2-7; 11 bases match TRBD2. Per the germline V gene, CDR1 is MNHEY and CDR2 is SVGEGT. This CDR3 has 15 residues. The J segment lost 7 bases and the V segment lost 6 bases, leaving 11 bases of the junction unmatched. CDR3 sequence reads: CASRNRLAGSGEQYF. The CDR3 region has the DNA TGTGCCAGCAGGAACAGACTAGCGGGATCCGGGGAGCAGTACTTC.

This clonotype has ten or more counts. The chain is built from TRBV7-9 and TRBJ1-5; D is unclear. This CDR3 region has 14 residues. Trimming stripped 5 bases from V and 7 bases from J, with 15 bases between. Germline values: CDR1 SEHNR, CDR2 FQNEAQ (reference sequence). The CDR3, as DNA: TGTGCCAGCAGCCACGCGGGGAAGACGCAGCCCCAGCATTTT. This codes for CASSHAGKTQPQHF.

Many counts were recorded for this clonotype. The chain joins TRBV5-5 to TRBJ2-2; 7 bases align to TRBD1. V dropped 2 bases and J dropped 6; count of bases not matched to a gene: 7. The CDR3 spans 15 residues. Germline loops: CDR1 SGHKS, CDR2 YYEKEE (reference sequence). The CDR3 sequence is CASSLGQAGAGELFF. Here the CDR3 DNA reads TGTGCCAGCAGCTTAGGACAGGCTGGGGCCGGGGAGCTGTTTTTT.

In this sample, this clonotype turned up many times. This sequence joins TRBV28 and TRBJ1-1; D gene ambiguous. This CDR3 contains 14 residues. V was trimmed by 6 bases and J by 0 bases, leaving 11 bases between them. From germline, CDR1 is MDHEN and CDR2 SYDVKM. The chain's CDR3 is CASSADGMNTEAFF. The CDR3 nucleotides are TGTGCCAGCAGCGCAGACGGTATGAACACTGAAGCTTTCTTT.

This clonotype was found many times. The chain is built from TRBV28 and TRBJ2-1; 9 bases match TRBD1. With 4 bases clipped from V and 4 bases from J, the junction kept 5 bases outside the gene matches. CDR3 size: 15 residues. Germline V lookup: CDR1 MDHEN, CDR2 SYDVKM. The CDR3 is CASSYGTGSYNEQFF. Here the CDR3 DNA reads TGTGCCAGCAGTTATGGGACAGGGTCTTACAATGAGCAGTTCTTC. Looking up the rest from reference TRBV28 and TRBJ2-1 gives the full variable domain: DVKVTQSSRYLVKRTGEKVFLECVQDMDHENMFWYRQDPGLGLRLIYFSYDVKMKEKGDIPEGYSVSREKKERFSLILESASTNQTSMYLCASSYGTGSYNEQFFGPGTRLTVL.

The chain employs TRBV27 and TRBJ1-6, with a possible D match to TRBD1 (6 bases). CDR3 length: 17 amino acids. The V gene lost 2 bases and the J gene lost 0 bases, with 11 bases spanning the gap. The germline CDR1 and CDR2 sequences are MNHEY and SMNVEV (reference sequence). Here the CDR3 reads CASSLGGGSSYNSPLHF. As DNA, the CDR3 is TGTGCCAGCAGTTTAGGGGGCGGAAGCTCCTATAATTCACCCCTCCACTTT.

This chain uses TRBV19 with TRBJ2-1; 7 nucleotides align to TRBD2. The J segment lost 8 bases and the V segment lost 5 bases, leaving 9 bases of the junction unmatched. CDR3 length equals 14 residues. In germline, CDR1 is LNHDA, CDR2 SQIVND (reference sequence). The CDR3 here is CASSEPLGGDEQFF. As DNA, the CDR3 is TGTGCCAGTAGTGAGCCCCTGGGGGGGGATGAGCAGTTCTTC.

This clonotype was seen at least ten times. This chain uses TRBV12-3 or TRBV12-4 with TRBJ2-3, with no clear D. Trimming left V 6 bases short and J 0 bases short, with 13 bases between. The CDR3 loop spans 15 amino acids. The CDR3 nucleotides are TGTGCCAGCAGAGACGGACCTTCTAGCACAGATACGCAGTATTTT. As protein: CASRDGPSSTDTQYF.

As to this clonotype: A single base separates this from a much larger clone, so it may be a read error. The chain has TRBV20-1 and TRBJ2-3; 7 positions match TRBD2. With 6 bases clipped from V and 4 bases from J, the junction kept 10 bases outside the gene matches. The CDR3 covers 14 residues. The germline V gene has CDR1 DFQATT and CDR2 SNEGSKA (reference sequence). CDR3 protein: CSALIWEGSDTQYF. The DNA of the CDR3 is TGCAGTGCATTGATCTGGGAGGGGTCAGATACGCAGTATTTT.

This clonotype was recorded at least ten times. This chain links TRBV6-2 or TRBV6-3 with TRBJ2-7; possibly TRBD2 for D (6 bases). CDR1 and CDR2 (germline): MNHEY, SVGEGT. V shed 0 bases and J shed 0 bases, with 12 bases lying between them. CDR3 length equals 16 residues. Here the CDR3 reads CASSYSGRGDSYEQYF. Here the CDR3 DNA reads TGTGCCAGCAGTTACTCGGGGCGGGGAGACTCCTACGAGCAGTACTTC.